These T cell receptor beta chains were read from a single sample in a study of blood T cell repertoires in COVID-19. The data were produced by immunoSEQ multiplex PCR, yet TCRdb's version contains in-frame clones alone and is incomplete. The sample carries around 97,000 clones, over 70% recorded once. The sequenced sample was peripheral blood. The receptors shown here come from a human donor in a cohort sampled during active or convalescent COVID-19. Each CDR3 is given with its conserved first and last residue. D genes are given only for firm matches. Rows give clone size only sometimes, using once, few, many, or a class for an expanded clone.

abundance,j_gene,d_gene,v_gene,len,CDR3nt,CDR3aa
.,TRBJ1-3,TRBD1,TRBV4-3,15,TGCGCCAGCAGCCACCTAGGGGGCGCCGGAAACACCATATATTTT,CASSHLGGAGNTIYF
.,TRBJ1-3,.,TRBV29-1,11,TGCAGCGTTGGAGTTTGGAACACCATATATTTT,CSVGVWNTIYF
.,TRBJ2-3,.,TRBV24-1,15,TGTGCCACCAGTGACACCTCCCGGAGCACAGATACGCAGTATTTT,CATSDTSRSTDTQYF
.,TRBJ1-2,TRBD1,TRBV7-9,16,TGTGCCAGCCTCCGGGACAGGGGGCAAATGAGCTATGGCTACACCTTC,CASLRDRGQMSYGYTF
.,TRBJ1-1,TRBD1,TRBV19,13,TGTGCCAGTAGTGTAACAGGGGGCACTGAAGCTTTCTTT,CASSVTGGTEAFF
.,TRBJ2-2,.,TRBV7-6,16,TGTGCCAGCAGCCCACCAGGATTCTCGAACACCGGGGAGCTGTTTTTT,CASSPPGFSNTGELFF
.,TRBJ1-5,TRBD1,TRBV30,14,TGTGCCTGGAGTGGACAGGGAGGCCATCAGCCCCAGCATTTT,CAWSGQGGHQPQHF
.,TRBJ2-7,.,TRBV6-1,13,TGTGCCAGCAGTGAATTGGGCCCCTACGAGCAGTACTTC,CASSELGPYEQYF
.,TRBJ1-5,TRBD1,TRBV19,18,TGTGCCAGTAGTACCAGAGACAGGGGGCTTTATAGCAATCAGCCCCAGCATTTT,CASSTRDRGLYSNQPQHF
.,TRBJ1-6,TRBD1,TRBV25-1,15,TGTGCCAGCAGTTCAAACAGGGGGCGGAATTCACCCCTCCACTTT,CASSSNRGRNSPLHF
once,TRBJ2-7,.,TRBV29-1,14,TGCAGCGCCATCCCTACACAGGGCCCCTACGAGCAGTACTTC,CSAIPTQGPYEQYF
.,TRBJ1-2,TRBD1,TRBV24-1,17,TGTGCCACCAGTGACGGGACAGGGGGCGCCCGTAACTATGGCTACACCTTC,CATSDGTGGARNYGYTF
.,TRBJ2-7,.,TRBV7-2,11,TGTGCCAGCAGCTTCGCCAGCGAGCAGTACTTC,CASSFASEQYF
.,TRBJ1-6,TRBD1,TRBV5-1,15,TGCGCCAGCAGCCCGTCCGGGACAGACAATTCACCCCTCCACTTT,CASSPSGTDNSPLHF
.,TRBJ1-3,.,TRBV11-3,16,TGTGCCAGCAGCTTATACCCATCCAGCTCTGGAAACACCATATATTTT,CASSLYPSSSGNTIYF
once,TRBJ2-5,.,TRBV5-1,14,TGCGCCAGCAGCTTTAGTCGGACACAAGAGACCCAGTACTTC,CASSFSRTQETQYF
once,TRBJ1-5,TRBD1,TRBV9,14,TGTGCCAGCAGCGTTCAGGGGGCGGATGGGCCCCAGCATTTT,CASSVQGADGPQHF
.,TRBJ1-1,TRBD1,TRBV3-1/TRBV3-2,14,TGTGCCAGCAGCCCGACCTCCAGGGGGCGCAAAGCTTTCTTT,CASSPTSRGRKAFF
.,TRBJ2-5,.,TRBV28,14,TGTGCCAGCAGTGAAGTATTAGCTCAAGAGACCCAGTACTTC,CASSEVLAQETQYF
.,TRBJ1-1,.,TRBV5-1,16,TGCGCCAGCAGCTCGGACAGCTCTAGAATGAACACTGAAGCTTTCTTT,CASSSDSSRMNTEAFF
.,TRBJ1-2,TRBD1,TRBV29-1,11,TGCAGCGTTGCTGGACAGGGTGGCTACACCTTC,CSVAGQGGYTF
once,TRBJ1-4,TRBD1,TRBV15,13,TGTGCCACCTCGACAGGGTGGCGAGAAAAACTGTTTTTT,CATSTGWREKLFF
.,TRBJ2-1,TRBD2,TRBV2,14,TGTGCCAGCAGTAGAGCGGGGGACTACAATGAGCAGTTCTTC,CASSRAGDYNEQFF
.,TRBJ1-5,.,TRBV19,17,TGTGCCAGTAGTATTTCCGGGCAGGGGCCGATCAATCAGCCCCAGCATTTT,CASSISGQGPINQPQHF
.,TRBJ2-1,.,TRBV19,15,TGTGCCAGTAGACCGGGGGGCGGAAGGGGCAATGAGCAGTTCTTC,CASRPGGGRGNEQFF
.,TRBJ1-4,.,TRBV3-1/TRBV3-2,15,TGTGCCAGCAGCCAAGACTGGAGAACTAATGAAAAACTGTTTTTT,CASSQDWRTNEKLFF
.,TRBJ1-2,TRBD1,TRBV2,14,TGTGCCAGCGGGAGGACAGGGAATAACTATGGCTACACCTTC,CASGRTGNNYGYTF
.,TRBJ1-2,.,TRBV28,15,TGTGCCAGCAGTTTACCGGGACACCAACTCTATGGCTACACCTTC,CASSLPGHQLYGYTF
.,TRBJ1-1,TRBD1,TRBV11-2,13,TGTGCCAGCAGTAACAGGGGTGACACTGAAGCTTTCTTT,CASSNRGDTEAFF
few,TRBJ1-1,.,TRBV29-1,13,TGCAGCGTCTCAGCGGTGGGGAACACTGAAGCTTTCTTT,CSVSAVGNTEAFF
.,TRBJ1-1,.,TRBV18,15,TGTGCCAGCTCACCAAGAGGGTCGGAGGACACTGAAGCTTTCTTT,CASSPRGSEDTEAFF
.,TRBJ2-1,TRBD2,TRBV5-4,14,TGTGCCAGCAGCCCTATTGGCGGGGGGTATGAGCAGTTCTTC,CASSPIGGGYEQFF
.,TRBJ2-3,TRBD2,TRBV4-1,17,TGCGCCAGCAGCCAAAGCAGACTAGCGGGGGTCACAGATACGCAGTATTTT,CASSQSRLAGVTDTQYF
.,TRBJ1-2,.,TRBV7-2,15,TGTGCCAGCAGCTTGACGGGGGGTACTAACTATGGCTACACCTTC,CASSLTGGTNYGYTF
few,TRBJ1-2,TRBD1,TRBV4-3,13,TGCGCCAGCAGCCAAACAGGGGGGTATGGCTACACCTTC,CASSQTGGYGYTF
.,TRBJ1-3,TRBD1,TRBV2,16,TGTGCCAGCAGTCGGACAGGGGGCATACCTGGAAACACCATATATTTT,CASSRTGGIPGNTIYF
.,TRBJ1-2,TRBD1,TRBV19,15,TGTGCCAGTAGTACCCATCCCAGGGGGCGAAGAGGCTACACCTTC,CASSTHPRGRRGYTF
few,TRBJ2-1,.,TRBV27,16,TGTGCCAGCAGTTTAGTTCGGGGGATACCTTACAATGAGCAGTTCTTC,CASSLVRGIPYNEQFF
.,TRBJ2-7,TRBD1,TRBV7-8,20,TGTGCCAGCAGCTTAGAACTGGGACAGGGGAGCTTGGGATTACGGTACGAGCAGTACTTC,CASSLELGQGSLGLRYEQYF
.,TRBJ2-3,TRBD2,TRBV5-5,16,TGTGCCAGCAGCTCCCTCGGGCGGGGGGGCATAGATACGCAGTATTTT,CASSSLGRGGIDTQYF
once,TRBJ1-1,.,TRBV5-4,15,TGTGCCAGCAGCCCGGCATGGGGGCGGAATACTGAAGCTTTCTTT,CASSPAWGRNTEAFF
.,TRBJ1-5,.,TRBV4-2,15,TGTGCCAGCAGCCAAGATCAAGGCGGGAAGGGGCCCCAGCATTTT,CASSQDQGGKGPQHF
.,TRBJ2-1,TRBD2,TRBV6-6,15,TGTGCCAGCAGCGGGGGGGGAGGGGGCTACAATGAGCAGTTCTTC,CASSGGGGGYNEQFF
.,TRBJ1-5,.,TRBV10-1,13,TGCGCCAGCAGTGGCGGGTACGATCAGCCCCAGCATTTT,CASSGGYDQPQHF
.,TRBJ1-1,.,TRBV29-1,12,TGCAGCGTTGGCAGGGTCGATACTGAAGCTTTCTTT,CSVGRVDTEAFF
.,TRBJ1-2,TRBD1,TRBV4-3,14,TGCGCCAGCAGCCAAGATCAGGGGGGCAGAGGCTACACCTTC,CASSQDQGGRGYTF
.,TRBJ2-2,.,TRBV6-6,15,TGTGCCAGCAGTTATGGTGGGGGGGCCTCCGGGGAGCTGTTTTTT,CASSYGGGASGELFF
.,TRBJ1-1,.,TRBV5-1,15,TGCGCCAGCAGCTTGTGGGGCAGCGAGTACACTGAAGCTTTCTTT,CASSLWGSEYTEAFF
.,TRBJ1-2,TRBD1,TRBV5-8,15,TGTGCCAGCAGCTTGGGTCAGGGGGATGTGCGTGGCTACACCTTC,CASSLGQGDVRGYTF
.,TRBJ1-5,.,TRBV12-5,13,TGTGCTAGTGGTTCCGGTCCTCATCAGCCCCAGCATTTT,CASGSGPHQPQHF